These 26 T cell receptor beta chains were all obtained from the same sample, sequenced in a study of cytomegalovirus exposure and HLA in healthy donors. With 60 Vbeta and 13 Jbeta primers, the PCR was carried out. The protocol was immunoSEQ multiplex PCR, while the TCRdb copy is restricted to in-frame clones and leaves out a portion. The sample lists around 65,000 clones, around four fifths occurring once. Sequenced: PBMCs. Receptors were obtained from a woman aged 25-40 years in good health and CMV-seronegative.

The rearrangement uses TRBV5-1 and TRBJ1-2, with 9 bases aligning to TRBD1. CDR1 is SGHRS, CDR2 YFSETQ, per germline. V lost 3 bases and J lost 3; bases outside the gene matches: 9. This CDR3 has 16 amino acids. The CDR3 loop is CASSWYSGQGHYGYTF. The CDR3 bases are TGCGCCAGCAGCTGGTACTCGGGACAGGGACACTATGGCTACACCTTC.

The chain combines TRBV11-3 with TRBJ2-1; 13 positions agree with TRBD2. After removal of 5 bases from V and 13 bases from J, the junction contained 14 bases not matched to a gene. Looked up from germline, CDR1 is SGHNT and CDR2 is YENEEA. CDR3 size: 16 residues. CDR3 region: CASSAQGLAGRKEQFF. The DNA for the CDR3 is TGTGCCAGCAGCGCCCAGGGACTAGCGGGGCGGAAAGAACAGTTCTTC.

The rearrangement joins TRBV23-1 to TRBJ1-4; 10 nucleotides match TRBD1. TRBV23-1 is classed as an ORF, of uncertain function. CDR3 length: 17 residues. V lost 1 base and J lost 8; bases outside the gene matches: 10. The CDR3 loop reads CASSQLGQGPGQEKLFF. CDR3 in DNA: TGCGCCAGCAGTCAATTGGGACAGGGGCCGGGGCAGGAAAAACTGTTTTTT.

The chain employs TRBV19 and TRBJ2-2; D perhaps matches TRBD2 (5 bases). The CDR3 sequence is 13 residues long. V lost 5 bases, J lost 5 bases, and 9 bases lay in between. Germline CDR1 is LNHDA and CDR2 is SQIVND (reference sequence). CDR3 DNA: TGTGCCAGTAGTTCCCGGAGGACCGGGGAGCTGTTTTTT. Its translation is CASSSRRTGELFF.

The rearrangement links TRBV6-6 to TRBJ2-2, with D possibly being TRBD1 (6 bases). Germline values: CDR1 MNHNY, CDR2 SVGAGI (reference sequence). Trimming removed 2 bases at V and 2 bases at J, with 12 bases between. This CDR3 comprises 16 residues. This CDR3 reads CASSYGTGQNTGELFF. Written as DNA, the CDR3 is TGTGCCAGCAGTTACGGTACGGGACAAAACACCGGGGAGCTGTTTTTT.

This rearrangement joins TRBV10-2 to TRBJ2-2; D may be TRBD2 (5 bases). The CDR3 loop spans 15 amino acids. The V gene's germline CDR1 is WSHSY and CDR2 SAAADI. V was clipped by 6 bases and J by 1 base, with 12 bases between them. The CDR3 loop reads CASRQRGENTGELFF. The CDR3 DNA sequence: TGCGCCAGCAGACAACGGGGAGAGAACACCGGGGAGCTGTTTTTT.

This clone was recorded a few times. The J gene is TRBJ1-1, the V gene TRBV5-1; TRBD1 aligns across 10 bases. Germline CDR1 SGHRS, CDR2 YFSETQ. Trimming cost V 3 bases and J 7 bases; bases outside gene matches: 6. CDR3 length: 14 amino acids. The CDR3 protein is CASSSATGGGEAFF. The CDR3 nucleotides read TGCGCCAGCAGCTCCGCGACAGGGGGCGGTGAAGCTTTCTTT.

The chain joins TRBV7-2 to TRBJ2-1; D unresolved. The length of the CDR3 is 13 residues. CDR1 and CDR2 (germline): SGHTA, FQGNSA. V dropped 5 bases and J dropped 2 bases, with 7 bases sitting between them. The CDR3 here is CASSPGTYNEQFF. The CDR3 DNA follows: TGTGCCAGCAGCCCTGGCACCTACAATGAGCAGTTCTTC.

The genes are TRBV6-1 and TRBJ1-5; 8 bases fit TRBD1. The CDR3 consists of 15 residues. With 10 bases clipped from V and 3 bases from J, the junction kept 11 bases outside the gene matches. CDR1 and CDR2 (germline): MNHNS, SASEGT. The CDR3 protein is CAILKTGAYNQPQHF. In DNA, the CDR3 is TGTGCCATACTTAAGACAGGGGCCTACAATCAGCCCCAGCATTTT.

The chain links TRBV2 to TRBJ1-1; 10 bases match TRBD1. The CDR3 loop spans 13 amino acids. Per the germline V gene, CDR1 is SNHLY and CDR2 is FYNNEI. After removal of 6 bases from V and 4 bases from J, the junction contained 2 bases not matched to a gene. CDR3 loop: CASSRDRGTEAFF. The CDR3 region has the DNA TGTGCCAGCAGCCGGGACAGGGGCACTGAAGCTTTCTTT.

The rearrangement joins TRBV30 to TRBJ2-7; weak D call: TRBD2 (5 bases). Per germline, CDR1 GTSNPN and CDR2 SVGIG (reference sequence). There are 13 residues in the CDR3. Trimming took off 0 bases at V and 6 bases at J, with 12 bases between the two ends. Here the CDR3 reads CAWSVLEGSEQYF. The CDR3 DNA sequence: TGTGCCTGGAGTGTACTTGAGGGATCCGAGCAGTACTTC.

The chain carries TRBV4-3 and TRBJ2-1, with TRBD2 matching 11 bases. Germline CDR1 reads LGHNA; CDR2 reads YSLEER. This CDR3 comprises 16 residues. The junction had 3 bases not matched to a gene; V was cut back by 1 base and J by 4 bases. Here the CDR3 reads CASSQGGLAVYNEQFF. For the CDR3, the DNA is TGCGCCAGCAGCCAAGGGGGACTAGCGGTTTACAATGAGCAGTTCTTC.

V gene TRBV6-1 combines with J gene TRBJ2-6; weak D call: TRBD2 (7 bases). The CDR3 is 17 residues long. With 3 bases removed from V and 3 bases from J, the gap between germline ends came to 15 bases. Per germline, CDR1 MNHNS and CDR2 SASEGT. CDR3 DNA sequence: TGTGCCAGCAGTGAGACGGCGGGGGCGGGTGGGGCCAACGTCCTGACTTTC. Its translation: CASSETAGAGGANVLTF.

This chain connects TRBV15 to TRBJ1-5; 7 nucleotides match TRBD1. Germline V lookup: CDR1 LNHNV, CDR2 YYDKDF (reference sequence). V shed 1 base, J shed 4 bases, and the junction held 1 base outside the gene matches. This CDR3 has 14 residues. The CDR3 reads CATSRGQGNQPQHF. The CDR3 bases are TGTGCCACCAGCAGAGGACAGGGAAATCAGCCCCAGCATTTT.

The chain recombines TRBV6-5 with TRBJ2-7; 9 bases line up with TRBD1. This CDR3 spans 15 amino acids. V gave up 4 bases and J gave up 5 bases; unmatched junction bases: 9. Germline CDR1 and CDR2: MNHEY and SVGAGI. CDR3: CASSWGQGSWNEQYF. CDR3 bases: TGTGCCAGCAGTTGGGGACAGGGCTCCTGGAACGAGCAGTACTTC.

A single count supports this clone. The chain carries TRBV5-4 and TRBJ1-1; TRBD1 aligns across 7 bases. Germline assignment: CDR1 SGHNT and CDR2 YYREEE (reference sequence). The CDR3 runs 14 residues. Losses at the gene ends were 4 bases for V and 1 base for J; bases not matched to a gene: 4. The CDR3 DNA reads as TGTGCCAGCAGCATACGGGACAGGAACACTGAAGCTTTCTTT. This codes for CASSIRDRNTEAFF. Based on the CDR3 plus reference TRBV5-4 and TRBJ1-1, the full variable domain is ETGVTQSPTHLIKTRGQQVTLRCSSQSGHNTVSWYQQALGQGPQFIFQYYREEENGRGNFPPRFSGLQFPNYSSELNVNALELDDSALYLCASSIRDRNTEAFFGQGTRLTVV.

This sequence joins TRBV6-5 and TRBJ2-3, with 11 bases that match TRBD1. Trimming cost V 5 bases and J 6 bases; bases outside gene matches: 7. CDR3 size: 15 residues. CDR1 is MNHEY and CDR2 is SVGAGI in the germline V gene. The CDR3 coding sequence is TGTGCCAGCAGTCGCCGGGACAGGGGGATCGATACGCAGTATTTT. It specifies CASSRRDRGIDTQYF.

This chain joins TRBV9 and TRBJ1-3; D unresolved. Germline CDR1 and CDR2: SGDLS and YYNGEE. The V and J ends lost 7 bases and 0 bases respectively, with 2 bases between them. CDR3 length: 11 amino acids. This CDR3 reads CASRSGNTIYF. Written as DNA, the CDR3 is TGTGCCAGCCGCTCTGGAAACACCATATATTTT. Based on the CDR3 plus reference TRBV9 and TRBJ1-3, the full variable domain is DSGVTQTPKHLITATGQRVTLRCSPRSGDLSVYWYQQSLDQGLQFLIQYYNGEERAKGNILERFSAQQFPDLHSELNLSSLELGDSALYFCASRSGNTIYFGEGSWLTVV.

J is TRBJ2-1 and V is TRBV5-1; 7 bases are a match to TRBD1. CDR1 is SGHRS, CDR2 YFSETQ, per germline. The CDR3 contains 14 residues. With V trimmed by 5 bases and J by 4 bases, 6 bases remained unmatched. The CDR3 sequence: CASRARTGYNEQFF. CDR3 DNA sequence: TGCGCCAGCAGAGCTAGGACAGGATACAATGAGCAGTTCTTC.

This clone occurred once. This chain connects TRBV4-1 to TRBJ2-1, with D possibly matching TRBD2 (5 bases). Trimming took off 7 bases at V and 0 bases at J, with 13 bases between the two ends. Germline CDR1 and CDR2: MGHRA and YSYEKL. The CDR3 is 15 amino acids. CDR3 amino acids: CASTLLGSSYNEQFF. CDR3 nucleotides: TGCGCCAGCACCCTTTTGGGGAGCTCCTACAATGAGCAGTTCTTC.

This chain links TRBV5-1 with TRBJ2-1; no clear D gene. Germline loops: CDR1 SGHRS, CDR2 YFSETQ. Trimming shortened V by 7 bases and J by 7 bases, and 6 bases separated the two germline ends. The CDR3 is 10 residues long. CDR3 region: CASGGNEQFF. The CDR3, as DNA: TGCGCCAGCGGCGGTAATGAGCAGTTCTTC.

V and J are TRBV15 and TRBJ2-5; TRBD1 might be the D (6 bases). The CDR3 has 14 residues. The germline V and J ends were trimmed by 4 bases and 2 bases, with 11 bases remaining between them. Per the germline V gene, CDR1 is LNHNV and CDR2 is YYDKDF (reference sequence). The CDR3 DNA sequence: TGTGCCACCAGCAACAGGGATACTCAAGAGACCCAGTACTTC. Translating it yields CATSNRDTQETQYF.

The chain links TRBV6-6 to TRBJ1-2, with no clear D. V lost 5 bases to trimming and J lost 3 bases, with 7 bases between them. Germline CDR1 MNHNY, CDR2 SVGAGI (reference sequence). The CDR3 is made up of 12 amino acids. The CDR3 DNA sequence: TGTGCCAGCAGTGACACGTACTATGGCTACACCTTC. Translation gives CASSDTYYGYTF.

CDR3 amino acids: CASSRLRESPEAFF. The CDR3 DNA follows: TGTGCCAGCAGCCGGTTGAGGGAAAGTCCTGAAGCTTTCTTT. The J gene is TRBJ1-1, the V gene TRBV13; no definite D call. The CDR3 extends over 14 amino acids. V shed 5 bases and J shed 6 bases, with 16 bases lying between them. CDR1 is PRHDT, CDR2 FYEKMQ, per germline (reference sequence).

The chain recombines TRBV7-6 with TRBJ2-7; 9 bases agree with TRBD1. Trimming removed 6 bases from V and 4 bases from J; junction bases left unmatched: 10. The CDR3 loop spans 15 amino acids. Germline assignment: CDR1 SGHVS and CDR2 FNYEAQ. The CDR3 is CASRSSGTGTYEQYF. CDR3 nucleotides: TGTGCCAGCAGATCTTCCGGGACAGGGACTTACGAGCAGTACTTC.

V usage is TRBV5-6 and J usage is TRBJ2-3; 9 bases map to TRBD1. This CDR3 is built from 16 residues. Trimming took 3 bases from V and 0 from J; bases not matched to a gene: 5. The germline V gene has CDR1 SGHDT and CDR2 YYEEEE. The CDR3 DNA follows: TGTGCCAGCAGCTCCGGGACAGGGTTAAGCACAGATACGCAGTATTTT. It is translated as CASSSGTGLSTDTQYF. Based on the CDR3 plus reference TRBV5-6 and TRBJ2-3, the full variable domain is DAGVTQSPTHLIKTRGQQVTLRCSPKSGHDTVSWYQQALGQGPQFIFQYYEEEERQRGNFPDRFSGHQFPNYSSELNVNALLLGDSALYLCASSSGTGLSTDTQYFGPGTRLTVL.